Included here is one T cell receptor (beta chain) sequence, with context. The clone's antigen remains unknown. No base-level quality is on record; no much larger clone is a single base apart. The data stem from a study of Graves' ophthalmopathy and Graves' hyperthyroidism (dated by TCRdb to the late 2010s). Study-level background: Hyperthyroidism was defined as stable when no progression to ophthalmopathy occurred within 18 months of follow-up. TCR beta repertoire signatures were used to distinguish Graves' ophthalmopathy from Graves' hyperthyroidism and to predict progression to ophthalmopathy. In total, 135 blood samples were TCR-sequenced: 43 ophthalmopathy, some 80 hyperthyroidism and about 17 hyperthyroidism-to-ophthalmopathy patients. A discovery set of 95 to 100 patients (43 ophthalmopathy, just over 55 stable hyperthyroidism) was enrolled to explore V-J signatures distinguishing ophthalmopathy from hyperthyroidism. The independent validation cohort included 18 hyperthyroidism patients plus 17 patients who later progressed from hyperthyroidism to ophthalmopathy. In about six hyperthyroidism patients, the T-cell repertoire of thyroid tissue was compared with the T-cell repertoire of blood. Following sample collection, hyperthyroidism patients were given methimazole at a starting dose of 30 mg daily, and ophthalmopathy patients were given high-dose intravenous methylprednisolone.

For repertoire sequencing, TCR beta CDR3 regions were amplified from RNA transcripts. HTBI primers and the Qiagen OneStep RT-PCR kit were used in a first-round RT-PCR, which was followed by a second-round multiplex PCR, size selection and purification. The libraries underwent paired-end sequencing with 100 bp reads on an Illumina HiSeq2000. For the original study's pipeline: SOAPnuke was used for read processing, and reads with adapters, uncalled bases, a mean Phred below 15, or no exact constant-primer or identifier match were discarded. COPE v1.2.5 was used to merge high-quality paired reads. Unique nucleotide sequences were defined as clonotypes and aligned to IMGT TRB V, D and J references using MiTCR v1.1. The analysis was limited to V-J combinations with a frequency above 0.0001, which together covered 99% to 99.2% of the repertoires. A TCR clonal expansion and chaos score per V-J combination was defined as the ratio of F50 clonal expansion to chaos observed in the TCRdist matrix. Welch's t-statistics and random forest were used to reduce features to approximately 13 V-J combinations, which were fed into a naive Bayes classifier. Thyroid-blood repertoire similarity was quantified with the Morisita-Horn index. Using fastp trimming at Q25 and MiXCR clonotype assembly, TCRdb reanalyzed the public sequencing data and kept in-frame beta chains. Every distinct CDR3 protein forms one entry, paired with its most common genes and DNA. TCRdb, not the authors, supplied the V and J calls. Recorded for this sample are around 1,000,000 distinct CDR3 sequences; less than 45% of them occurred a single time. The ten top clones hold 11% of the sample.

Via the germline V gene (reference sequence), CDR1 is DFQATT and CDR2 SNEGSKA. Germline trimming: 2 bases from V, 5 bases from J; junction bases outside gene matches: 8. The CDR3 measures 14 amino acids from cysteine to phenylalanine. The only DNA kept is the CDR3, 42 bases in frame from the first base. Hyperthyroidism patients were newly diagnosed, were aged 18 to 65 years, and had a disease duration under 2 months. Patients were excluded if they had other autoimmune diseases, uncontrolled infections, pregnancy or lactation. Clinical symptoms, serum thyroxine, TRAb, thyroid ultrasound and orbital computed tomography formed the basis of the diagnosis. Trizol reagent was used to extract the total RNA, and its quality was then checked on an Agilent 2100 Bioanalyzer. Overall study results and their limits: In cross-validation, the 13-signature model distinguished ophthalmopathy from stable hyperthyroidism with approximately 88% sensitivity and approximately 81% specificity, and in the test set the corresponding values were about 80% and 75%. In validation, the model predicted ophthalmopathy progression with nearly 71% sensitivity and roughly 78% specificity; approximately 12 predicted patients were CT-confirmed with GO in a median of approximately six months. No statistical method was used to set the sample size in advance, and the investigators knew which group each participant was assigned to. Most expanded thyroid clonotypes with frequency above 0.001 were also detected in blood, suggesting blood repertoires may reflect the thyroid immune response.

Material for sequencing was peripheral blood or thyroid tissue (not recorded which). Recombination joined TRBV20-1 with TRBJ2-7, with TRBD1 identical over 8 junction bases. This sequence was found in an adult man with Graves' hyperthyroidism. The DNA sequence follows: TGCAGTGCTAGAACGGACAGGGATCCTGACGAGCAGTACTTC. It codes for CSARTDRDPDEQYF.